The 29 T cell receptor beta chains listed next were all sequenced from one sample in a study of blood T cell repertoires in COVID-19. The protocol was immunoSEQ multiplex PCR, while the TCRdb copy is restricted to in-frame clones and leaves out a portion. The sample has 250,000 to 400,000 clones; 85% to 90% are singletons. The sample comprised peripheral blood. These receptors came from a woman younger than 45 with COVID-19, enrolled during active disease.

This sequence joins TRBV5-8 and TRBJ2-5, with a tentative D call TRBD1 (5 bases). V was shortened by 0 bases and J by 7 bases, with 16 bases between the two germline ends. Germline V gene data show CDR1 as SGHTS and CDR2 as YDEGEE. The CDR3 is made up of 15 amino acids. DNA of the CDR3: TGTGCCAGCAGCTTGGTACAGGTGGTGATCGGGACCCAGTACTTC. Protein sequence: CASSLVQVVIGTQYF.

The V and J genes are TRBV5-4 and TRBJ2-5; no definite D call. Trimming pared 2 bases from V and 4 bases from J, leaving 6 bases between. Germline loops: CDR1 SGHNT, CDR2 YYREEE (reference sequence). The CDR3 is made up of 12 amino acids. For the CDR3, the DNA is TGTGCCAGCAGCTTTCTTCGAGAGACCCAGTACTTC. Translation: CASSFLRETQYF.

The chain couples TRBV5-8 to TRBJ1-4; D call uncertain. Germline V gives CDR1 SGHTS, CDR2 YDEGEE. The CDR3 has 14 amino acids. V gave up 0 bases and J gave up 10 bases, with 13 bases separating them. CDR3 loop: CASSLERMGGKLFF. The CDR3 region has the DNA TGTGCCAGCAGCTTGGAAAGGATGGGAGGAAAACTGTTTTTT.

V and J are TRBV5-1 and TRBJ2-5; D is uncertain. Germline V gene data show CDR1 as SGHRS and CDR2 as YFSETQ. The CDR3 consists of 11 residues. V gave up 6 bases and J gave up 2 bases, with 5 bases separating them. For the CDR3, the DNA is TGCGCCAGCAACCTACAAGAGACCCAGTACTTC. Amino acid sequence: CASNLQETQYF.

The gene calls are TRBV27 and TRBJ2-7; D might be TRBD2 (5 bases). This CDR3 contains 14 residues. V was pared by 3 bases and J by 2 bases, with 11 bases between. Germline loops: CDR1 MNHEY, CDR2 SMNVEV (reference sequence). The CDR3 spells CASSFGLLPYEQYF. Written as DNA, the CDR3 is TGTGCCAGCAGTTTTGGACTCCTACCCTACGAGCAGTACTTC.

The chain joins TRBV28 to TRBJ2-7, with 9 bases matching TRBD1. The trim removed 4 bases at V and 0 bases at J, leaving 4 bases unmatched. CDR1 and CDR2 from the germline V gene are MDHEN and SYDVKM. The CDR3 extends over 15 amino acids. CDR3 amino acids: CASSSGQGYSYEQYF. The DNA of the CDR3 is TGTGCCAGCAGTTCGGGACAGGGTTACTCCTACGAGCAGTACTTC.

The J gene is TRBJ2-1, the V gene TRBV7-2; D is ambiguous. The V gene lost 4 bases and the J gene lost 11 bases, with 15 bases spanning the gap. CDR1 and CDR2 from the germline V gene are SGHTA and FQGNSA. There are 13 residues in the CDR3. The CDR3 region is CASSSRTTKQQFF. CDR3 in DNA: TGTGCCAGCAGCTCACGAACTACTAAGCAGCAGTTCTTC.

The V gene is TRBV27, the J gene TRBJ2-2; 11 bases are shared with TRBD2. Germline V CDR1 and CDR2: MNHEY, SMNVEV (reference sequence). Trimming removed 5 bases from V and 5 bases from J; junction bases left unmatched: 7. The CDR3 spans 16 residues. CDR3 in amino acids: CASSLAGLAGTGELFF. The CDR3, as DNA: TGTGCCAGCAGTCTAGCAGGACTAGCGGGTACCGGGGAGCTGTTTTTT.

The chain has TRBV4-2 and TRBJ1-2, with 8 positions matching TRBD1. After removal of 1 base from V and 0 bases from J, the junction contained 7 bases not matched to a gene. The germline V gene encodes CDR1 LGHNA and CDR2 YNFKEQ. This CDR3 is 17 amino acids long. The CDR3 nucleotides are TGTGCCAGCAGCCAAGTATCAGGGGGCTCACCTAACTATGGCTACACCTTC. This translates into CASSQVSGGSPNYGYTF.

The chain combines TRBV5-8 with TRBJ1-5; weak D call: TRBD1 (6 bases). The V gene lost 2 bases and the J gene lost 3 bases, with 12 bases spanning the gap. Germline V lookup: CDR1 SGHTS, CDR2 YDEGEE. This CDR3 is 15 amino acids long. The CDR3 DNA reads TGTGCCAGCAGCTTAAACGACAGGTACAATCAGCCCCAGCATTTT. The encoded protein is CASSLNDRYNQPQHF.

The chain combines TRBV5-1 with TRBJ2-3; 7 bases align to TRBD2. The CDR3 sequence is 16 residues long. The V gene's germline CDR1 is SGHRS and CDR2 YFSETQ. The ends lost 0 bases at V and 1 base at J; junction bases unmatched: 5. The CDR3 reads CASSLANAGGTDTQYF. The CDR3 DNA reads TGCGCCAGCAGCTTGGCCAACGCGGGGGGCACAGATACGCAGTATTTT.

A single count supports this clone. The chain carries TRBV14 and TRBJ2-3; D might be TRBD2 (5 bases). Germline V gives CDR1 SGHDN, CDR2 FVKESK. The length of the CDR3 is 15 residues. Trimming pared 1 base from V and 2 bases from J, leaving 10 bases between. The CDR3 region has the DNA TGTGCCAGCAGCCAAGCTAGCCGTACCACAGATACGCAGTATTTT. Protein: CASSQASRTTDTQYF.

The genes are TRBV30 and TRBJ1-1; D not certain. There are 13 residues in the CDR3. Germline lookup yields CDR1 GTSNPN and CDR2 SVGIG (reference sequence). V lost 2 bases and J 7 bases, leaving 14 bases between the germline ends. The CDR3 DNA sequence: TGTGCCTGGAGTTCTCGGCCGGGTTATGAAGCTTTCTTT. Its protein product is CAWSSRPGYEAFF.

V gene TRBV4-2 combines with J gene TRBJ2-7; possible D gene TRBD2, 7 bases. The germline V and J ends were trimmed by 1 base and 6 bases, with 16 bases remaining between them. Germline loops: CDR1 LGHNA, CDR2 YNFKEQ. This CDR3 has 15 residues. The CDR3 bases are TGTGCCAGCAGCCAAGCGGGGGCGGGAGAAGCCGAGCAGTACTTC. This sequence encodes CASSQAGAGEAEQYF.

This CDR3 is CASSQDLRQPQHF. The CDR3 DNA is TGTGCCAGCAGCCAAGATCTGAGGCAGCCCCAGCATTTT. The chain joins TRBV14 to TRBJ1-5; no firm D call. Germline CDR1 and CDR2: SGHDN and FVKESK. The CDR3 runs to 13 residues. With 0 bases removed from V and 7 bases from J, the gap between germline ends came to 7 bases.

This chain connects TRBV7-3 to TRBJ2-2; 13 bases match TRBD2. The CDR3 has 16 amino acids. The J segment lost 4 bases and the V segment lost 4 bases, leaving 3 bases of the junction unmatched. CDR1 and CDR2 (germline): SGHTA, FQGTGA. CDR3 in amino acids: CASSYGLAGATGELFF. The CDR3 DNA is TGTGCCAGCAGCTACGGACTAGCGGGAGCCACCGGGGAGCTGTTTTTT.

The chain recombines TRBV30 with TRBJ1-6; TRBD1 matches at 9 bases. This CDR3 has 13 residues. V dropped 8 bases and J dropped 4; count of bases not matched to a gene: 3. Germline V lookup: CDR1 GTSNPN, CDR2 SVGIG (reference sequence). The CDR3 sequence: CAAQGAYNSPLHF. The DNA for the CDR3 is TGTGCCGCACAGGGGGCTTATAATTCACCCCTCCACTTT.

This chain's CDR3 is CASSLGSAGGHVDTQYF. The CDR3 nucleotides are TGTGCCAGCAGCTTGGGGTCCGCGGGAGGGCATGTAGATACGCAGTATTTT. The rearrangement links TRBV5-4 to TRBJ2-3; 9 bases map to TRBD2. The trim removed 0 bases at V and 5 bases at J, leaving 10 bases unmatched. There are 17 residues in the CDR3. Germline CDR1 SGHNT, CDR2 YYREEE (reference sequence).

V gene TRBV30 combines with J gene TRBJ1-6; perhaps TRBD1 as D (6 bases). CDR1 GTSNPN and CDR2 SVGIG come from the germline V gene (reference sequence). The CDR3 is made up of 17 amino acids. Trimming cost V 6 bases and J 0 bases, with 18 bases left between them. The DNA of the CDR3 is TGTGCCTGTCCTGTCCGGGACACAACCTCCTATAATTCACCCCTCCACTTT. Translated, it gives CACPVRDTTSYNSPLHF.

This chain links TRBV4-1 with TRBJ1-1; D is possibly TRBD1 (5 bases). Trimming stripped 2 bases from V and 0 bases from J, with 10 bases between. This CDR3 is 15 amino acids long. The germline V gene encodes CDR1 MGHRA and CDR2 YSYEKL. CDR3 amino acids: CASSQLTAMNTEAFF. The DNA of the CDR3 is TGCGCCAGCAGCCAACTGACAGCAATGAACACTGAAGCTTTCTTT.

V gene TRBV5-1 combines with J gene TRBJ2-5; 14 bases line up with TRBD2. The CDR3 is 17 amino acids. The ends lost 6 bases at V and 4 bases at J; junction bases unmatched: 11. The germline V gene encodes CDR1 SGHRS and CDR2 YFSETQ. In DNA, the CDR3 is TGCGCCAGCACTCCCACTTCCGGGACTAGCGGGAGAGAGACCCAGTACTTC. This gives the protein CASTPTSGTSGRETQYF.

The chain joins TRBV21-1 to TRBJ2-1; TRBD2 is the table's D call, not checked against the DNA. TRBV21-1 is deemed a pseudogene. The CDR3 is made up of 16 amino acids. The CDR3 reads CASSKGAGSTYNEQFF. The CDR3 DNA follows: TGTGCCAGCAGCAAAGGGGCGGGAAGCACCTACAATGAGCAGTTCTTC.

The J gene is TRBJ1-5, the V gene TRBV5-1; D perhaps matches TRBD1 (5 bases). Germline V gene lookup returns CDR1 SGHRS and CDR2 YFSETQ. V was cut by 4 bases and J by 4 bases, with 9 bases left in between. This CDR3 spans 13 amino acids. The CDR3 DNA is TGCGCCAGCAGCCCCGACAGTAATCAGCCCCAGCATTTT. This codes for CASSPDSNQPQHF.

CDR3 in amino acids: CASSPRLTGNEQFF. DNA for the CDR3: TGTGCCAGCAGTCCCCGACTGACGGGCAATGAGCAGTTCTTC. The chain joins TRBV27 to TRBJ2-1; no definite D call. The CDR3 runs to 14 residues. V lost 5 bases to trimming and J lost 6 bases, with 14 bases between them. Germline values: CDR1 MNHEY, CDR2 SMNVEV (reference sequence).

The rearrangement links TRBV30 to TRBJ1-1; 7 bases agree with TRBD1. The J segment lost 0 bases and the V segment lost 1 base, leaving 11 bases of the junction unmatched. Germline values: CDR1 GTSNPN, CDR2 SVGIG (reference sequence). This CDR3 is 17 amino acids long. The CDR3 sequence is CAWSALTGDLMNTEAFF. DNA of the CDR3: TGTGCCTGGAGTGCCCTAACAGGGGACCTTATGAACACTGAAGCTTTCTTT.

Here the CDR3 reads CASRTGKNTGELFF. The CDR3 DNA sequence: TGTGCCAGCCGGACAGGGAAGAACACCGGGGAGCTGTTTTTT. The rearrangement links TRBV25-1 to TRBJ2-2, with 8 bases identical to TRBD1. This CDR3 region has 14 residues. V lost 8 bases to trimming and J lost 1 base; unmatched junction nucleotides: 3. Germline assignment: CDR1 MGHDK and CDR2 SYGVNS.

The gene calls are TRBV6-5 and TRBJ2-1; possibly TRBD2 for D (6 bases). The V gene's germline CDR1 is MNHEY and CDR2 SVGAGI. The CDR3 is made up of 16 amino acids. Trimming took off 0 bases at V and 3 bases at J, with 12 bases between the two ends. CDR3 DNA sequence: TGTGCCAGCAGTTACTCCTTCGGGACTGGCTACAATGAGCAGTTCTTC. Protein sequence: CASSYSFGTGYNEQFF.

The rearrangement uses TRBV7-2 and TRBJ1-2; 7 positions agree with TRBD1. The germline CDR1 and CDR2 sequences are SGHTA and FQGNSA. This CDR3 is built from 13 residues. Losses at the gene ends were 5 bases for V and 4 bases for J; bases not matched to a gene: 4. The CDR3 DNA reads as TGTGCCAGCAGCAGAGGGACAGCCTATGGCTACACCTTC. Translation: CASSRGTAYGYTF.

The V call is TRBV5-1, the J call TRBJ2-7, with 10 bases matching TRBD2. The CDR3 loop spans 15 amino acids. Trimming took 5 bases from V and 7 from J; bases not matched to a gene: 12. Germline CDR1 reads SGHRS; CDR2 reads YFSETQ. CDR3 protein: CASSSTGTSVLEQYF. Here the CDR3 DNA reads TGCGCCAGCAGTTCCACCGGGACTAGCGTGTTAGAGCAGTACTTC.